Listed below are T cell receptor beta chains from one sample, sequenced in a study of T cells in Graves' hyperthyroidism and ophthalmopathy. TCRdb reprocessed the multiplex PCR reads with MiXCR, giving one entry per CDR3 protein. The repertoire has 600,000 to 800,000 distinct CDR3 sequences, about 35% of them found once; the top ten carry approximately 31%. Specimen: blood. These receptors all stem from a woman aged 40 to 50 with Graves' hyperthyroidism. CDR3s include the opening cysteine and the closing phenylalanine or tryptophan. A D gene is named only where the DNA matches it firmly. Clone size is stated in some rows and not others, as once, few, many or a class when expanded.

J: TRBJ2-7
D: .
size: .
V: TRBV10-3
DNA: TGTGCCATCAGGGGGACTGGGCCGGGATTGGAGCAGTACTTC
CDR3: CAIRGTGPGLEQYF

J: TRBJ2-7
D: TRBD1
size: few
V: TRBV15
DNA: TGTGCCACCAGCAGAGCGGGACAGGGGAATGATGAGCAGTACTTC
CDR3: CATSRAGQGNDEQYF

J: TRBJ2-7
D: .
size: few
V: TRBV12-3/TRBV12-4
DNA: TGTGCCAGCAGTTTAGGGGGGGTAGCCTCCTACGAGCAGTACTTC
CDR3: CASSLGGVASYEQYF

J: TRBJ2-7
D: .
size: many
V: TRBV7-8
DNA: TGTGCCAGCAGCTCCCCGGATTCCTACGAGCAGTACTTC
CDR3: CASSSPDSYEQYF

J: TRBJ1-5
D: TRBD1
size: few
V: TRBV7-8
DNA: TGTGCCAGCAGCCCGTTCGGGACAGTTGGAAATCAGCCCCAGCATTTT
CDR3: CASSPFGTVGNQPQHF

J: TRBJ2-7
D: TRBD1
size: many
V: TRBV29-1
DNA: TGCAGCGTGTGGGAACGACGACAGGGTAGAGGCGAGCAGTACTTC
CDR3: CSVWERRQGRGEQYF

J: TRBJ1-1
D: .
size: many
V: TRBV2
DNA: TGTGCCAGCGAGGGGAGGCAGGCTAACACTGAAGCTTTCTTT
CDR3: CASEGRQANTEAFF

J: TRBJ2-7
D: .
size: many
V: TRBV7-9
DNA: TGTGCCAGCAGCTCATACATCGGGCAGTACTTC
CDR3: CASSSYIGQYF

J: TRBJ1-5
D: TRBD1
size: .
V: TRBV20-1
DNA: TGCAGTGCTATAACAGGGGACACCGAGCATTTT
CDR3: CSAITGDTEHF

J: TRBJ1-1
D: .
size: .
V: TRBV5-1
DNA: TGCGCCAGCAGCTTGCAGGATTCCCGCCAGGATGAAGCTCTCTTT
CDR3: CASSLQDSRQDEALF

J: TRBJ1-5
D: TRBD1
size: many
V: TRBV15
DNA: TGTGCCACCAGCAAGGGACAGGGTTTTTCGAGCAATCAGCCCCAGCATTTT
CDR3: CATSKGQGFSSNQPQHF

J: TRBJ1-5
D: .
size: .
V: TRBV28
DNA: TGTGCCAGCAGAGTCACAGGGTCCGGTCAGCCCCAGCATTTT
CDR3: CASRVTGSGQPQHF

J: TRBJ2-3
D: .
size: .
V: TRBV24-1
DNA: TGTGCCACCAGTGATTTAGTGTTCGGGGGAAGAGATACGCAGTATTTT
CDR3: CATSDLVFGGRDTQYF

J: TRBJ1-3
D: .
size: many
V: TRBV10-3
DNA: TGTGCCATCAGTGAGTTTGTCTCTGGAAACACCATATATTTT
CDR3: CAISEFVSGNTIYF

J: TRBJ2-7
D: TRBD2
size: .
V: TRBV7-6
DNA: TGTGCCAGCAGCGGATGGACTAGCGGGGACAACTACGAGCAGTACTTC
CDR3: CASSGWTSGDNYEQYF

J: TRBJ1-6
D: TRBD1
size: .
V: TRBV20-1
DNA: TGCAGACCGGGACAGGGGAATTCACCCCTCCACTTT
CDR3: CRPGQGNSPLHF

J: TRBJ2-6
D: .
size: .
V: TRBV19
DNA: TGTGCCAGTAGTACCTCCAGGGTTTTTGCCGGGTCCGGGGCCAACGTCCTGACTTTC
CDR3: CASSTSRVFAGSGANVLTF

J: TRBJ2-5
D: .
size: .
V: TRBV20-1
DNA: TGCAGTGCTGGGTCGTGGGACACAGATACGCAGTACTTC
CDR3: CSAGSWDTDTQYF

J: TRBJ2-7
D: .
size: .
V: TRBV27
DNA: TGTGCCAGCAGTTACTCGTCCCAATTCCGCCGAGGGGGGATCTCCTACGAGCAGTACTTC
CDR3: CASSYSSQFRRGGISYEQYF

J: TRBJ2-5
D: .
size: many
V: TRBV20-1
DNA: TGCAGTGCTAGAGGACCAGGGAAAGAGACCCAGTACTTC
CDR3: CSARGPGKETQYF

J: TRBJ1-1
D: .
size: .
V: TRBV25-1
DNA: TGTGCCAGCTCACCGCCCAGCACCGGGACGGGAGAAGCTTTCTTT
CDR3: CASSPPSTGTGEAFF

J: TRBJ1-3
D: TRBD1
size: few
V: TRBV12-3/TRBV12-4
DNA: TGTGCCAGCAGCCCCCGAGACAGGGGTGGGGGAAACACCATATATTTT
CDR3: CASSPRDRGGGNTIYF

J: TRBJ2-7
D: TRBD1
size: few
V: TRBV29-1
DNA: TGCAGCGGCGGACAGGGGGGCTACGAGCAGTACTTC
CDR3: CSGGQGGYEQYF

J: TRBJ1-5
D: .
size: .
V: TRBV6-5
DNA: TGTGCCAGCAGTTACATTGGGCTATATAGCAATCAGCCCCAGCATTTT
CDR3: CASSYIGLYSNQPQHF

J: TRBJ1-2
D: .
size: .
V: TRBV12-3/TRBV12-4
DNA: TGTGCCAGCAGGCCAGAGGCCAAATGGGTCTATGGCTACACCTTC
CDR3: CASRPEAKWVYGYTF

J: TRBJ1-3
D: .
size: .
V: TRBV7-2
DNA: TGTGCCAGCAGCCCCCGGATGAGGGGAAACACCATATATTTT
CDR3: CASSPRMRGNTIYF

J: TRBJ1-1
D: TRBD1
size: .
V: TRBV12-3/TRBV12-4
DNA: TGTGCCAGCTCACCACGGGGTCCACAGGGGACTGAAGCTTTCTTT
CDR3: CASSPRGPQGTEAFF

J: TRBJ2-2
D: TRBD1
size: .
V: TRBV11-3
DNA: TGTGCCAGCAGCTTGGACCGGGACAGAAAGAACACCGGGGAGCTGTTTTTT
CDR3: CASSLDRDRKNTGELFF

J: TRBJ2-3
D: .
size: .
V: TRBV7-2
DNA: TGTGCCAGCAGCCACCGAGCGGCTGATACGCAGTATTTT
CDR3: CASSHRAADTQYF

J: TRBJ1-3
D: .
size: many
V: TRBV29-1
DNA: TGCAGCGTTCGGGTAATCCGCACTGGAAACACCATATATTTT
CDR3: CSVRVIRTGNTIYF

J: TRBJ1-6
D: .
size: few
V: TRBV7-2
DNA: TGTGCCAGCACTAAGTACTCCTATAATTCACCCCTCCACTTT
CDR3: CASTKYSYNSPLHF

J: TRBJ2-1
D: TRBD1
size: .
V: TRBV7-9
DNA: TGTGCCAGCAGGCGTGGGACAGCCAACAATGAGCAGTTCTTC
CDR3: CASRRGTANNEQFF

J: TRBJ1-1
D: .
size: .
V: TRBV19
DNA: TGTGCCAGTAGTATAGACCCCGGAAGGCTGGGGGACGCTGAAGCTTTCTTT
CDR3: CASSIDPGRLGDAEAFF

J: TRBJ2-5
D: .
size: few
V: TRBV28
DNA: TGTGCCAGCAGTGATAACAGGAGTTGGAAAAAGACCCAGTACTTC
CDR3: CASSDNRSWKKTQYF

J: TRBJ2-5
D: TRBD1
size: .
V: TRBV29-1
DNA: TGCAGCTGGACAGGCCTATACCAAGAGACCCAGTACTTC
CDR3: CSWTGLYQETQYF

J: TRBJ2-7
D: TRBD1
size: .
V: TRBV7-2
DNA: TGTGCCAGCAACCGAGACAGGGGAACCTACGAGCAGTACTTC
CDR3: CASNRDRGTYEQYF

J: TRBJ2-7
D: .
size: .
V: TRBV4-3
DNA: TGCGCCAGCAGCCAAGATAAAATTGGCCTAGTACCCTACGAGCAGTACTTC
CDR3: CASSQDKIGLVPYEQYF